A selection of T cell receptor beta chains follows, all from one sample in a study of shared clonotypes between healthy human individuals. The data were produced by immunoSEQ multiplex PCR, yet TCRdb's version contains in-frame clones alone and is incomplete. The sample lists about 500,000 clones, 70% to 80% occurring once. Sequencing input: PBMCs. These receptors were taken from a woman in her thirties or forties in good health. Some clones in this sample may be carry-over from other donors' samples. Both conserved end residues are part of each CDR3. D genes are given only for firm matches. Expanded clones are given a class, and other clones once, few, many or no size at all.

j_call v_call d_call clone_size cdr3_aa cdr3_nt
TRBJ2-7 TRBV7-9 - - CASSSLYEQYF TGTGCCAGCAGTTCACTCTACGAGCAGTACTTC
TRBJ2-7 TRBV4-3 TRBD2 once CASSHAEAGGYNEQYF TGCGCCAGCAGCCATGCCGAGGCGGGGGGTTATAACGAGCAGTACTTC
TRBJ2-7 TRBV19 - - CASSIIQGTGEQYF TGTGCCAGTAGTATAATACAGGGCACCGGCGAGCAGTACTTC
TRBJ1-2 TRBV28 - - CASTLGGYGYTF TGTGCCAGCACCCTAGGAGGTTATGGCTACACCTTC
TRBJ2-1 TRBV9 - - CASSPFENPYNEQFF TGTGCCAGCAGCCCCTTCGAGAACCCCTACAATGAGCAGTTCTTC
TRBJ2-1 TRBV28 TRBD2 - CASSPSGSGGNEQFF TGTGCCAGCAGCCCTAGCGGGAGTGGGGGAAATGAGCAGTTCTTC
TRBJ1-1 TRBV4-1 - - CASSPARLRNTEAFF TGCGCCAGCAGCCCGGCGAGGTTGAGGAACACTGAAGCTTTCTTT
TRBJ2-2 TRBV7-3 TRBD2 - CASSTGTSGLNTGELFF TGTGCCAGCAGCACCGGGACTAGCGGGCTGAACACCGGGGAGCTGTTTTTT
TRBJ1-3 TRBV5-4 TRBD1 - CASSLVGQVNTIYF TGTGCCAGCAGCTTGGTGGGACAGGTTAACACCATATATTTT
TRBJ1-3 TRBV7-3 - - CASSLGPGSGNTIYF TGTGCCAGCAGCTTAGGTCCAGGCTCTGGAAACACCATATATTTT